Listed below are T cell receptor beta chains from one sample, sequenced in a study of beta chain features in type 1 diabetes. Clones were read by immunoSEQ multiplex PCR, and TCRdb kept only the in-frame ones, dropping some. The table lists hundreds of thousands of clones, more than 12% of them singletons, with just under 0.04% in the top ten. Sample: naive CD4+ T cells from blood. The receptor source for this set is a young man with type 1 diabetes. CDR3s include the opening cysteine and the closing phenylalanine or tryptophan. A D gene is named only where the DNA matches it firmly. The size entry is marked missing in some rows and otherwise reads once, few, many or a size class.

clone_size	d_call	j_call	v_call	cdr3_nt	cdr3_aa
few	.	TRBJ1-5	TRBV7-2	TGTGCCAGCAGCTTAGGCCAATCTGGTCAACAGCCCCAGCATTTT	CASSLGQSGQQPQHF
.	.	TRBJ1-1	TRBV2	TGTGCCTCGGGCGGGGCCGGGACTGAAGCTTTCTTT	CASGGAGTEAFF
.	.	TRBJ2-3	TRBV5-6	TGTGCCAGCAGCCTTGGCCGCACAGATACGCAGTATTTT	CASSLGRTDTQYF
few	TRBD2	TRBJ2-1	TRBV4-3	TGCGCCAGCAGCCAACCTAGCGGGGGGCGCAATGAGCAGTTCTTC	CASSQPSGGRNEQFF
few	TRBD2	TRBJ2-7	TRBV4-3	TGCGCCAGCAGCCAGTCGGGACTAGGGCCTTCCTACGAGCAGTACTTC	CASSQSGLGPSYEQYF
.	TRBD1	TRBJ2-7	TRBV6-6	TGTGCCAGCAGTTACTCAGGGACAGGCAGCTCCTACGAGCAGTACTTC	CASSYSGTGSSYEQYF
few	.	TRBJ1-5	TRBV7-2	TGTGCCAGCACCCCTAGTGGCAGCCAGAATCAGCCCCAGCATTTT	CASTPSGSQNQPQHF
.	.	TRBJ1-2	TRBV18	TGTGCCAGCTCACCACCGACCGGCGTCGGCTACACCTTC	CASSPPTGVGYTF
few	TRBD1	TRBJ2-3	TRBV6-1	TGTGCCAGCAGGGATACAGGGGGCGCAGATACGCAGTATTTT	CASRDTGGADTQYF
few	.	TRBJ2-4	TRBV2	TGTGCCAGCAGTGAAGGGGGGGCCCGAAACATTCAGTACTTC	CASSEGGARNIQYF
few	.	TRBJ1-1	TRBV6-1	TGTGCCGCCTCCATGGGGGCGAACACTGAAGCTTTCTTT	CAASMGANTEAFF
few	.	TRBJ1-6	TRBV7-9	TGTGCCAGCAGCGGGCTCACGCAGGCTCTCCCCCTCCACTTT	CASSGLTQALPLHF
few	.	TRBJ1-6	TRBV5-4	TGTGCCAGCAGCTTGGAGCAGGGAGGTTCACCCCTCCACTTT	CASSLEQGGSPLHF
few	.	TRBJ2-5	TRBV6-5	TGTGCCAGCAGTTACTCCCTGACTTGGAGGGAGACCCAGTACTTC	CASSYSLTWRETQYF
.	.	TRBJ2-2	TRBV30	TGTGCCGCTCGGGGTGGGGGCGACACCGGGGAGCTGTTTTTT	CAARGGGDTGELFF
few	.	TRBJ1-1	TRBV25-1	TGTGCCAGCAGTCCGCGGGGGGCTGGGACTGAAGCTTTCTTT	CASSPRGAGTEAFF
.	.	TRBJ2-5	TRBV18	TGTGCCAGCTCCCGCCAAGAGACCCAGTACTTC	CASSRQETQYF
few	TRBD1	TRBJ2-3	TRBV6-1	TGTGCCAGCTCCCCAGGACAGGGCGCAGATACGCAGTATTTT	CASSPGQGADTQYF
.	TRBD1	TRBJ1-1	TRBV6-6	TGTGCCAGCAGAAACATCCGGGACAGGGATACTGAAGCTTTCTTT	CASRNIRDRDTEAFF
few	TRBD2	TRBJ2-2	TRBV4-1	TGCGCCAGCAGCCCACTTACGGGAGGGGCCGGGGAGCTGTTTTTT	CASSPLTGGAGELFF
few	.	TRBJ1-1	TRBV7-9	TGTGCCAGCAGCCCGACTTTGGGGACTGAAGCTTTCTTT	CASSPTLGTEAFF
.	TRBD1	TRBJ1-6	TRBV7-2	TGTGCCAGCAGCCTCTCGGGCCGACAGGGGAATAATTCACCCCTCCACTTT	CASSLSGRQGNNSPLHF
.	TRBD1	TRBJ1-2	TRBV5-1	TGCGCCAGCAGCTTGGAGGGACAGGGTCGTGGCTACACCTTC	CASSLEGQGRGYTF
.	.	TRBJ2-5	TRBV6-5	TGTGCCAGCAGTTATTCCGCTCCCGTGGGGACCCAGTACTTC	CASSYSAPVGTQYF
few	TRBD1	TRBJ1-1	TRBV29-1	TGCAGCGTTGAAGATCATGGCAGGGGGGATATGAACACTGAAGCTTTCTTT	CSVEDHGRGDMNTEAFF
.	.	TRBJ2-7	TRBV28	TGTGCCAGCAGTTTAGTGGGGGCCTACGAGCAGTACTTC	CASSLVGAYEQYF
few	.	TRBJ2-5	TRBV2	TGTGCCAGCAGTGTTCCGGACTTTTGGCGGCAAGAGACCCAGTACTTC	CASSVPDFWRQETQYF
once	TRBD1	TRBJ2-7	TRBV9	TGTGCCAGCAGCGTCCGGGACAGGGGGTTCCCGTACGAGCAGTACTTC	CASSVRDRGFPYEQYF
.	.	TRBJ2-6	TRBV10-3	TGTGCCATCAGTTCTAGGACGGGGCGGGCCAACGTCCTGACTTTC	CAISSRTGRANVLTF
.	TRBD1	TRBJ2-5	TRBV30	TGTGCCTGGAGTGTACAGGGGCAAGAGACCCAGTACTTC	CAWSVQGQETQYF
few	.	TRBJ1-5	TRBV30	TGTGCCTGGAATAGGGCAGGAGTAGACAATCAGCCCCAGCATTTT	CAWNRAGVDNQPQHF
.	.	TRBJ2-1	TRBV30	TGTGCCTGGGTTGGGGGGCGCTCCTACAATGAGCAGTTCTTC	CAWVGGRSYNEQFF